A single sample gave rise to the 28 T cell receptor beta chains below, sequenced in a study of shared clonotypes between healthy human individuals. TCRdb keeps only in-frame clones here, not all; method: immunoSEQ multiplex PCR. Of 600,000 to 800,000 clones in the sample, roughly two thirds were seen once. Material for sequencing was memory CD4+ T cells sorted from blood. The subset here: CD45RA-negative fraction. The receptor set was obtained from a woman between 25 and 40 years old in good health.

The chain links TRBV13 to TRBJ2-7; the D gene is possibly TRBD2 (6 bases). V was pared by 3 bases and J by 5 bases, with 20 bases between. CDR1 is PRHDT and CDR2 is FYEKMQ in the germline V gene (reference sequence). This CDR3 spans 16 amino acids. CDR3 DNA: TGTGCCAGCAGCTTTGTAGCGACCGGGAGTAGGAACGAGCAGTACTTC. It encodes CASSFVATGSRNEQYF.

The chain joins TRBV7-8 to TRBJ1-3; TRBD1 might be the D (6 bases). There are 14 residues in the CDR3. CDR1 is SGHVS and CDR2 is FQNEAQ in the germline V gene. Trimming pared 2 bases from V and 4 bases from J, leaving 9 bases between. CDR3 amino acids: CASSLSGTGNTIYF. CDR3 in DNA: TGTGCCAGCAGCTTATCCGGGACAGGAAACACCATATATTTT.

CDR3 in amino acids: CSVGEVRAKNIQYF. CDR3 nucleotide sequence: TGCAGCGTGGGGGAGGTGAGAGCCAAAAACATTCAGTACTTC. The rearrangement links TRBV29-1 to TRBJ2-4, with a tentative D call TRBD2 (6 bases). The CDR3 sequence is 14 residues long. The V gene's germline CDR1 is SQVTM and CDR2 ANQGSEA. V was pared by 6 bases and J by 0 bases, with 12 bases between.

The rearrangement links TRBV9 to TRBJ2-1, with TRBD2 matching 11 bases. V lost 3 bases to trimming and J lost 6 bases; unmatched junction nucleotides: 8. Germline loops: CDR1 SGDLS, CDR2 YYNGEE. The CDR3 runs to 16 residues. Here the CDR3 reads CASSASGRSTTNEQFF. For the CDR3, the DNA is TGTGCCAGCAGCGCTAGCGGGAGGTCGACGACCAATGAGCAGTTCTTC.

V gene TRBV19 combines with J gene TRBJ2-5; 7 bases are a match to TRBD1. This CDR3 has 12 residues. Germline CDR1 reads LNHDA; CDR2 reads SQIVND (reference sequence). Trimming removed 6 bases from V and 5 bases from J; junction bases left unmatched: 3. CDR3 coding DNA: TGTGCCAGTAGCACCAGGGGGGAGACCCAGTACTTC. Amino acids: CASSTRGETQYF.

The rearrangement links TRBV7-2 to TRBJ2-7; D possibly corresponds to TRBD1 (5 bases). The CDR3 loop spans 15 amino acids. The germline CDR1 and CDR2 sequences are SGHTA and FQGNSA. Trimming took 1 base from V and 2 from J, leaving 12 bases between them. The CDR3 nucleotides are TGTGCCAGCAGCTTAGGGGCAGGGCCGACCTACGAGCAGTACTTC. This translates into CASSLGAGPTYEQYF. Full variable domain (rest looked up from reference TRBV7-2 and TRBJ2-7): GAGVSQSPSNKVTEKGKDVELRCDPISGHTALYWYRQSLGQGLEFLIYFQGNSAPDKSGLPSDRFSAERTGGSVSTLTIQRTQQEDSAVYLCASSLGAGPTYEQYFGPGTRLTVT.

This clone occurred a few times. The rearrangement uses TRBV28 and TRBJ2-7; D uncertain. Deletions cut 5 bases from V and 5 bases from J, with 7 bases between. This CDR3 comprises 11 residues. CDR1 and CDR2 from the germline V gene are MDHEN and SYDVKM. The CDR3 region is CASSLRHEQYF. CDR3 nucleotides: TGTGCCAGCAGTCTGAGGCACGAGCAGTACTTC.

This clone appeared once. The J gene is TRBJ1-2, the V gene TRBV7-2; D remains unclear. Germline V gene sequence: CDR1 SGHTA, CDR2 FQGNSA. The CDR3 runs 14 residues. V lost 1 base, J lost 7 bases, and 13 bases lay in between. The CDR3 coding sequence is TGTGCCAGCAGCTTAGAGTCCGTATTAAGTGGCTACACCTTC. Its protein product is CASSLESVLSGYTF.

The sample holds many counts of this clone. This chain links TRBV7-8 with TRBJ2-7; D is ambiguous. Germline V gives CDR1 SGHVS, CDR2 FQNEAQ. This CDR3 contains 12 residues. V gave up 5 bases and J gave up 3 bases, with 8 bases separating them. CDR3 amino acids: CASSTHRYEQYF. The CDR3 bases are TGTGCCAGCAGCACTCACCGCTACGAGCAGTACTTC.

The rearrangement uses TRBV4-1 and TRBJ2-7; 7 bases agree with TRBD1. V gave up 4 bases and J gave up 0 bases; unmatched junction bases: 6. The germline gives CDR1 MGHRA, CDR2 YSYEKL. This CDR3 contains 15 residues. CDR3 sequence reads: CASSRTDRDSYEQYF. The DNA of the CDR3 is TGCGCCAGCAGCCGAACAGACAGGGACTCCTACGAGCAGTACTTC.

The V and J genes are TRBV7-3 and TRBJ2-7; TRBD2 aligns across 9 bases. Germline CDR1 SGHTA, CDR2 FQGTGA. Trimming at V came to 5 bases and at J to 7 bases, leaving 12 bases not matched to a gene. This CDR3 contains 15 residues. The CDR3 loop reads CASSMAGTSIREQYF. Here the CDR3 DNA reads TGTGCCAGCAGCATGGCCGGGACTAGCATCCGTGAGCAGTACTTC.

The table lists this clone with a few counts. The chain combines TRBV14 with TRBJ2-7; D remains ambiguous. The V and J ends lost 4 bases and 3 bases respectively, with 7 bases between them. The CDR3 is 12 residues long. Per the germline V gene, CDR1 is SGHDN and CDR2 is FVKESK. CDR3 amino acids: CASSLTDYEQYF. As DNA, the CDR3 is TGTGCCAGCAGCCTGACTGACTACGAGCAGTACTTC.

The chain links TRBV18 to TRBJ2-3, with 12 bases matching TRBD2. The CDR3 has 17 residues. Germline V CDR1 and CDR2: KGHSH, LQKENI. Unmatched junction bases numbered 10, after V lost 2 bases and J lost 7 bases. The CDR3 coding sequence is TGTGCCAGCTCACCATATTCTGAGACTAGCGGGAGTTATACGCAGTATTTT. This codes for CASSPYSETSGSYTQYF.

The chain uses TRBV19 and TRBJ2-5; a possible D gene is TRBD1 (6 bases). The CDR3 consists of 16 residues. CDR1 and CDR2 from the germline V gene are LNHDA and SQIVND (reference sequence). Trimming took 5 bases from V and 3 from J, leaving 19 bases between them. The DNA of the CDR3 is TGTGCCAGTAGTCGAGATTCAGGGGCGTTTAAAGAGACCCAGTACTTC. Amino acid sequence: CASSRDSGAFKETQYF.

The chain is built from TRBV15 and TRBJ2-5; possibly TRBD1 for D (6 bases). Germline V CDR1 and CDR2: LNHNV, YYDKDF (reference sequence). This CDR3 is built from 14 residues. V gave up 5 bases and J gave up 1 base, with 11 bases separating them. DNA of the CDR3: TGTGCCACCAGCTGGGCAGGGGTCCAAGAGACCCAGTACTTC. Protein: CATSWAGVQETQYF. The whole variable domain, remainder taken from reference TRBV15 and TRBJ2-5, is DAMVIQNPRYQVTQFGKPVTLSCSQTLNHNVMYWYQQKSSQAPKLLFHYYDKDFNNEADTPDNFQSRRPNTSFCFLDIRSPGLGDTAMYLCATSWAGVQETQYFGPGTRLLVL.

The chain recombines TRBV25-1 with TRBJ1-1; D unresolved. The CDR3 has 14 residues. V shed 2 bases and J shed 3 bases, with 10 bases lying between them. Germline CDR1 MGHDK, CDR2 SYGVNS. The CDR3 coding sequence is TGTGCCAGCAGTGAAGGGTCCGCTGACACTGAAGCTTTCTTT. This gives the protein CASSEGSADTEAFF.

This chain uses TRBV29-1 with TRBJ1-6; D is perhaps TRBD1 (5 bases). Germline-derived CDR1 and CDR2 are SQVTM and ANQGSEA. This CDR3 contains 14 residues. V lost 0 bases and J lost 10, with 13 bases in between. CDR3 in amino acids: CSVEDLGVGSPLHF. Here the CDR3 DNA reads TGCAGCGTTGAAGATTTGGGGGTTGGCTCACCCCTCCACTTT.

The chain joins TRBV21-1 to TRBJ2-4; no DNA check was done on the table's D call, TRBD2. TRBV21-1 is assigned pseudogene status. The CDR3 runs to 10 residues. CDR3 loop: CASTLVIQYF. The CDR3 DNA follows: TGTGCCAGCACCCTTGTCATTCAGTACTTC.

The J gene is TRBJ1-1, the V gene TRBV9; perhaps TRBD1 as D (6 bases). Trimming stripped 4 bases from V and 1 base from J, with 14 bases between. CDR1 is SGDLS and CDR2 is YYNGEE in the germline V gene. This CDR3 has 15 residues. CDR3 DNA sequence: TGTGCCAGCAGCCCGGAGGTGGGGGCGAACACTGAAGCTTTCTTT. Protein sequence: CASSPEVGANTEAFF.

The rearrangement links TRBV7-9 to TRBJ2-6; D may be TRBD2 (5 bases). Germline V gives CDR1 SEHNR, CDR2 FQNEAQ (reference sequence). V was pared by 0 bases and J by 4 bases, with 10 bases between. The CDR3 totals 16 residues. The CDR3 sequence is CASSLAGVRGANVLTF. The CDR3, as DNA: TGTGCCAGCAGCTTAGCGGGAGTGAGAGGGGCCAACGTCCTGACTTTC.

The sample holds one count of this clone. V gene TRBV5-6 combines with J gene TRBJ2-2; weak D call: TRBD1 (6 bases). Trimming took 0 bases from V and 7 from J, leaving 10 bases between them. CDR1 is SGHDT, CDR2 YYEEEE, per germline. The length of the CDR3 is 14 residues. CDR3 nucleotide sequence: TGTGCCAGCAGCTTGGATGTCAGGGGCGGGGAGCTGTTTTTT. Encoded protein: CASSLDVRGGELFF.

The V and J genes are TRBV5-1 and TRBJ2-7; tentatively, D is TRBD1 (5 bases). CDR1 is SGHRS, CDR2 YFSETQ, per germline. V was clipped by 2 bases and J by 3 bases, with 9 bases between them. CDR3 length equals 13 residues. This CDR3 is CASSLQVGYEQYF. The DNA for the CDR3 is TGCGCCAGCAGCTTACAGGTGGGCTACGAGCAGTACTTC.

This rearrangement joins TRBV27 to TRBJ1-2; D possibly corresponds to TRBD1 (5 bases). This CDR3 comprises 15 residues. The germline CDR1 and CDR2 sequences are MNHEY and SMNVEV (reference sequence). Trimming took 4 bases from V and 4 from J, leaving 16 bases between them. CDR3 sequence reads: CASSWGDPSGYGYTF. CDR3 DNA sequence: TGTGCCAGCAGTTGGGGGGATCCGTCGGGCTATGGCTACACCTTC.

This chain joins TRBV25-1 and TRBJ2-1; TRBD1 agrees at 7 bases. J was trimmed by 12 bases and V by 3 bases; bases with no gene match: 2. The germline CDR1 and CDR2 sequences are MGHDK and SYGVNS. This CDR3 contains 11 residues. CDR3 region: CASSETGRQFF. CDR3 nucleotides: TGTGCCAGCAGTGAGACAGGGCGGCAGTTCTTC. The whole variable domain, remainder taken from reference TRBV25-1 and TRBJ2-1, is EADIYQTPRYLVIGTGKKITLECSQTMGHDKMYWYQQDPGMELHLIHYSYGVNSTEKGDLSSESTVSRIRTEHFPLTLESARPSHTSQYLCASSETGRQFFGPGTRLTVL.

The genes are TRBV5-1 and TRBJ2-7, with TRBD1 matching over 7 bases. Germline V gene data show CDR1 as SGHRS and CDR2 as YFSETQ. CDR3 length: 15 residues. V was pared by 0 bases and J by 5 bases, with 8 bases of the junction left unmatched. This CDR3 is CASSLVAGGVHEQYF. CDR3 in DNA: TGCGCCAGCAGCTTGGTTGCAGGGGGTGTCCACGAGCAGTACTTC.

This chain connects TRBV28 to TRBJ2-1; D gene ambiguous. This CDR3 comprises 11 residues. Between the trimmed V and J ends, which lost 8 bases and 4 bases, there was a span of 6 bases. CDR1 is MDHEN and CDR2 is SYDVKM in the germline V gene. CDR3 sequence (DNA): TGTGCCAGCCAACTTTACAATGAGCAGTTCTTC. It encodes CASQLYNEQFF.

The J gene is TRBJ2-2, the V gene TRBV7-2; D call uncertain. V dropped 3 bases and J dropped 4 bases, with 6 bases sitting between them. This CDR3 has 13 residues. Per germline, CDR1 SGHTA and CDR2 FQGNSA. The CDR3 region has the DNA TGTGCCAGCAGCTTTTTACGCACCGGGGAGCTGTTTTTT. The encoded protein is CASSFLRTGELFF. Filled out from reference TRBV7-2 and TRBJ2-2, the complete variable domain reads GAGVSQSPSNKVTEKGKDVELRCDPISGHTALYWYRQSLGQGLEFLIYFQGNSAPDKSGLPSDRFSAERTGGSVSTLTIQRTQQEDSAVYLCASSFLRTGELFFGEGSRLTVL.

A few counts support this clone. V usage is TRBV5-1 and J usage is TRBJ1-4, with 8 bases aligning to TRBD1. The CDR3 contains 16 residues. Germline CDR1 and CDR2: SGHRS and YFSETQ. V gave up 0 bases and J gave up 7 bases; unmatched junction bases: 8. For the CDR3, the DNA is TGCGCCAGCAGCTTGGACCGGACAGGGTATGGTGAAAAACTGTTTTTT. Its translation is CASSLDRTGYGEKLFF.